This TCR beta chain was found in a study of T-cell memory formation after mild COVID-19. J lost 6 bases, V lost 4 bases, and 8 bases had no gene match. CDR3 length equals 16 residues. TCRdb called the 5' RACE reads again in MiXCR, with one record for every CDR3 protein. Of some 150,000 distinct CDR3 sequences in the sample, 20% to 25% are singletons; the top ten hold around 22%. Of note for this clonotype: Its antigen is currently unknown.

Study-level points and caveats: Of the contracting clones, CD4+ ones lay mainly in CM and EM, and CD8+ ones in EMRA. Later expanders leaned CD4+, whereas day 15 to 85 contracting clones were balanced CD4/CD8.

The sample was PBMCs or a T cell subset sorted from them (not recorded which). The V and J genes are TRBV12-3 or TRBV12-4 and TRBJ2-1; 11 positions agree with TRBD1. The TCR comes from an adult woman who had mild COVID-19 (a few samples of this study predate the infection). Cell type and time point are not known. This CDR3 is CASSSFRDRGGNEQFF. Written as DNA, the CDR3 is TGTGCCAGCAGTTCCTTCCGGGACAGGGGGGGCAATGAGCAGTTCTTC.